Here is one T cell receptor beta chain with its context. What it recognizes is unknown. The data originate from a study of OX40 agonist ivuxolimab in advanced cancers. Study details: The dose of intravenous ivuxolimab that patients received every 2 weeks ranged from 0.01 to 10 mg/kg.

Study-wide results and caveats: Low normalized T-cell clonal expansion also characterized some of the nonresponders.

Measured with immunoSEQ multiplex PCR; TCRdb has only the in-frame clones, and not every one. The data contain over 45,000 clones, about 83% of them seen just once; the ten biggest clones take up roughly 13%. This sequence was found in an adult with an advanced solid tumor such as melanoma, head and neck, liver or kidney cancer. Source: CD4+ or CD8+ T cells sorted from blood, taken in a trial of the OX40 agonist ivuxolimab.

The CDR3, as DNA: TGTGCCAGCAGTGACGGACAGGGGAATTCACCCCTCCACTTT. Its protein is CASSDGQGNSPLHF. The V gene is TRBV6-4, the J gene TRBJ1-6, with 9 positions matching TRBD1. CDR3 length: 14 residues. Germline assignment: CDR1 MRHNA and CDR2 SNTAGT. With V trimmed by 2 bases and J by 7 bases, 0 bases remained unmatched.